Below, 26 T cell receptor beta chains from the same sample are listed, as sequenced in a study of PD-1 blockade in classical Hodgkin lymphoma. With no exception, relapse followed autologous stem cell transplantation in all patients, and brentuximab vedotin exposure varied. Produced via immunoSEQ multiplex PCR; TCRdb's table is partial and in-frame only. The table lists tens of thousands of clones, approximately 90% of them singletons. Source: peripheral blood mononuclear cells (PBMCs), taken at baseline. The receptors here all came from a human donor with classical Hodgkin lymphoma.

This clone was picked up a small number of times. The genes are TRBV15 and TRBJ1-1, with D unresolved. V shed 4 bases and J shed 4 bases, with 7 bases lying between them. Germline CDR1 LNHNV, CDR2 YYDKDF (reference sequence). This CDR3 region has 12 residues. CDR3 region: CATSIGRTEAFF. CDR3 sequence (DNA): TGTGCCACCAGCATTGGACGCACTGAAGCTTTCTTT.

This rearrangement joins TRBV9 to TRBJ2-3, with D perhaps given as TRBD1 or TRBD2 (6 bases each). From germline, CDR1 is SGDLS and CDR2 YYNGEE. The CDR3 has 15 amino acids. Trimming removed 0 bases from V and 3 bases from J, with 11 bases in between. The CDR3 spells CASSVGTGRTDTQYF. As DNA, the CDR3 is TGTGCCAGCAGCGTAGGTACAGGGAGGACAGATACGCAGTATTTT.

The chain recombines TRBV18 with TRBJ2-2; 9 bases match TRBD1. With 1 base clipped from V and 5 bases from J, the junction kept 2 bases outside the gene matches. This CDR3 has 15 residues. The germline CDR1 and CDR2 sequences are KGHSH and LQKENI. The CDR3 spells CASSPRTGVTGELFF. DNA for the CDR3: TGTGCCAGCTCACCACGGACAGGGGTTACCGGGGAGCTGTTTTTT.

This sequence joins TRBV15 and TRBJ1-2; D remains unclear. The V gene lost 6 bases and the J gene lost 0 bases, with 8 bases spanning the gap. The CDR3 runs to 13 residues. The germline V gene encodes CDR1 LNHNV and CDR2 YYDKDF (reference sequence). The CDR3 loop reads CATRHGANYGYTF. The CDR3 nucleotides read TGTGCCACCAGGCATGGAGCTAACTATGGCTACACCTTC. The complete variable domain, with remaining parts taken from reference TRBV15 and TRBJ1-2, reads DAMVIQNPRYQVTQFGKPVTLSCSQTLNHNVMYWYQQKSSQAPKLLFHYYDKDFNNEADTPDNFQSRRPNTSFCFLDIRSPGLGDTAMYLCATRHGANYGYTFGSGTRLTVV.

The rearrangement uses TRBV15 and TRBJ2-3; D gene ambiguous. The ends were cut back, 0 bases at V and 2 bases at J, with 9 bases in the middle. Germline V gene lookup returns CDR1 LNHNV and CDR2 YYDKDF (reference sequence). This CDR3 contains 15 residues. The CDR3 DNA is TGTGCCACCAGCAGAGATCTGACGTTCACAGATACGCAGTATTTT. Translated: CATSRDLTFTDTQYF. The entire variable domain, with the rest obtained from reference TRBV15 and TRBJ2-3, is as follows: DAMVIQNPRYQVTQFGKPVTLSCSQTLNHNVMYWYQQKSSQAPKLLFHYYDKDFNNEADTPDNFQSRRPNTSFCFLDIRSPGLGDTAMYLCATSRDLTFTDTQYFGPGTRLTVL.

This clone was counted a single time. The chain links TRBV4-3 to TRBJ2-7; D might be TRBD1 (6 bases). The CDR3 has 15 residues. V dropped 0 bases and J dropped 3 bases, with 12 bases sitting between them. Germline CDR1 LGHNA, CDR2 YSLEER. The DNA for the CDR3 is TGCGCCAGCAGCCAAGAGCTACAGGGCCTCTACGAGCAGTACTTC. It codes for CASSQELQGLYEQYF.

V usage is TRBV4-3 and J usage is TRBJ2-2; D not certain. CDR1 and CDR2 (germline): LGHNA, YSLEER. The V end was cut by 3 bases, the J end by 6 bases, with 11 bases between. This CDR3 contains 14 residues. The DNA of the CDR3 is TGCGCCAGCAGCCAGACCGGCCGCGCCGGGGAGCTGTTTTTT. It translates to CASSQTGRAGELFF.

This clone came up once. The gene calls are TRBV18 and TRBJ1-4; D possibly corresponds to TRBD1 (6 bases). Trimming cost V 2 bases and J 4 bases, with 8 bases left between them. In germline, CDR1 is KGHSH, CDR2 LQKENI. This CDR3 is 14 amino acids long. CDR3 loop: CASSPGGSNEKLFF. CDR3 DNA sequence: TGTGCCAGCTCACCAGGGGGCAGTAATGAAAAACTGTTTTTT.

The gene calls are TRBV7-9 and TRBJ2-1, with 12 bases aligning to TRBD1. The CDR3 consists of 15 residues. The V and J ends lost 5 bases and 6 bases, in that order; junction bases with no gene match: 5. Germline V lookup: CDR1 SEHNR, CDR2 FQNEAQ (reference sequence). Here the CDR3 reads CASSRGGQGANEQFF. In nucleotides, the CDR3 is TGTGCCAGCAGCCGCGGGGGACAGGGGGCCAATGAGCAGTTCTTC.

The rearrangement uses TRBV27 and TRBJ1-5; D call uncertain. Trimming stripped 6 bases from V and 1 base from J, with 16 bases between. Germline V CDR1 and CDR2: MNHEY, SMNVEV (reference sequence). The CDR3 covers 16 residues. CDR3 protein: CASSVDGIRSNQPQHF. The CDR3 coding sequence is TGTGCCAGCAGCGTAGATGGGATCAGGAGCAATCAGCCCCAGCATTTT.

In the case of this clone: At one end the junction does not follow the germline gene, possibly because of a read error. This sequence joins TRBV11-2 and TRBJ2-5, with 7 bases lining up with TRBD2. Germline V gene lookup returns CDR1 SGHAT and CDR2 FQNNGV. This CDR3 comprises 11 residues. CDR3 sequence: CASSLGRAQYF. CDR3 bases: TGTGCCAGCAGTTTAGGGAGGGCCCAGTACTTC.

The rearrangement joins TRBV5-6 to TRBJ2-3, with a possible D match to TRBD2 (6 bases). This CDR3 spans 16 amino acids. Germline V CDR1 and CDR2: SGHDT, YYEEEE. V was trimmed by 3 bases and J by 4 bases, leaving 18 bases between them. CDR3 amino acids: CASSWGREPMADTQYF. In nucleotides, the CDR3 is TGTGCCAGCAGCTGGGGCCGGGAGCCGATGGCAGATACGCAGTATTTT.

This chain connects TRBV5-5 to TRBJ2-2; TRBD1 matches at 8 bases. V was pared by 5 bases and J by 1 base, with 7 bases of the junction left unmatched. The CDR3 is made up of 16 amino acids. From germline, CDR1 is SGHKS and CDR2 YYEKEE (reference sequence). The CDR3 loop is CASRLTGTGNTGELFF. CDR3 sequence (DNA): TGTGCCAGCAGACTGACCGGGACAGGGAACACCGGGGAGCTGTTTTTT.

The gene calls are TRBV27 and TRBJ2-2; D possibly corresponds to TRBD1 (6 bases). CDR3 length: 17 residues. The V gene lost 3 bases and the J gene lost 4 bases, with 18 bases spanning the gap. In germline, CDR1 is MNHEY, CDR2 SMNVEV (reference sequence). Here the CDR3 reads CASSFGTLGRVTGELFF. In DNA form, the CDR3 reads TGTGCCAGCAGTTTCGGGACACTTGGGCGGGTCACCGGGGAGCTGTTTTTT.

The chain couples TRBV30 to TRBJ2-7; TRBD1 or TRBD2 may be the D gene (6 bases each). The germline V and J ends were trimmed by 0 bases and 2 bases, with 20 bases remaining between them. Germline V gives CDR1 GTSNPN, CDR2 SVGIG (reference sequence). The length of the CDR3 is 17 residues. The CDR3 spells CAWSVRRDIFLPYEQYF. In nucleotides, the CDR3 is TGTGCCTGGAGTGTAAGGAGGGACATCTTCCTTCCCTACGAGCAGTACTTC.

The V gene is TRBV19, the J gene TRBJ1-1; D is unclear. Deletions cut 7 bases from V and 1 base from J, with 1 base between. This CDR3 is built from 10 residues. Per the germline V gene, CDR1 is LNHDA and CDR2 is SQIVND (reference sequence). CDR3 in amino acids: CASKNTEAFF. CDR3 bases: TGTGCCAGTAAGAACACTGAAGCTTTCTTT.

The chain couples TRBV19 to TRBJ1-1, with D uncertain. Germline loops: CDR1 LNHDA, CDR2 SQIVND (reference sequence). The length of the CDR3 is 14 residues. V was cut by 6 bases and J by 0 bases, with 11 bases left in between. For the CDR3, the DNA is TGTGCCAGTAGCCCCTACCCAATGAACACTGAAGCTTTCTTT. Translating gives CASSPYPMNTEAFF.

V gene TRBV4-3 combines with J gene TRBJ1-6, with D perhaps matching TRBD1 (5 bases). This CDR3 region has 16 residues. Trimming stripped 2 bases from V and 9 bases from J, with 17 bases between. CDR1 is LGHNA and CDR2 is YSLEER in the germline V gene. Here the CDR3 DNA reads TGCGCCAGCAGCCAAAGCCGGCGGGGCCTTATTTCACCCCTCCACTTT. Translated: CASSQSRRGLISPLHF.

This clone was seen once. This chain links TRBV7-9 with TRBJ2-5; 12 bases fit TRBD1. The length of the CDR3 is 16 residues. The germline V gene encodes CDR1 SEHNR and CDR2 FQNEAQ (reference sequence). Unmatched junction bases numbered 6, after V lost 4 bases and J lost 3 bases. Here the CDR3 reads CASSWPGTGGEETQYF. The CDR3, as DNA: TGTGCCAGCAGCTGGCCCGGGACAGGGGGCGAAGAGACCCAGTACTTC.

The chain links TRBV29-1 to TRBJ1-1; D may be TRBD1 (6 bases). CDR3 length: 13 residues. The germline gives CDR1 SQVTM, CDR2 ANQGSEA. Trimming took off 5 bases at V and 4 bases at J, with 14 bases between the two ends. In DNA, the CDR3 is TGCAGCGTTAAAAACAGGGTGGGCACTGAAGCTTTCTTT. Its protein is CSVKNRVGTEAFF.

This chain uses TRBV6-1 with TRBJ1-1; a possible D gene is TRBD1 (6 bases). Germline V gene sequence: CDR1 MNHNS, CDR2 SASEGT. Trimming removed 6 bases from V and 4 bases from J, with 18 bases in between. This CDR3 has 15 residues. In DNA, the CDR3 is TGTGCCAGCAGCCGACAAGGGGGGGGAGGCACTGAAGCTTTCTTT. Translation gives CASSRQGGGGTEAFF.

The chain links TRBV4-2 to TRBJ1-5; tentatively, D is TRBD1 (6 bases). This CDR3 is 16 amino acids long. Trimming removed 4 bases at V and 0 bases at J, with 13 bases between. CDR1 and CDR2 (germline): LGHNA, YNFKEQ. Here the CDR3 DNA reads TGTGCCAGCAGCCTGGGGGCGACGAATAGCAATCAGCCCCAGCATTTT. This gives the protein CASSLGATNSNQPQHF.

CDR3 coding DNA: TGTGCCAGCAGCTTGGGAGGGGGCTACACCTTC. Its protein is CASSLGGGYTF. The chain combines TRBV5-4 with TRBJ1-2; D not certain. CDR1 is SGHNT, CDR2 YYREEE, per germline (reference sequence). The CDR3 is 11 residues long. V shed 0 bases and J shed 8 bases, with 5 bases lying between them.

The chain carries TRBV15 and TRBJ1-4, with D hard to call. The CDR3 contains 16 residues. Trimming cost V 0 bases and J 4 bases, with 12 bases left between them. Germline CDR1 is LNHNV and CDR2 is YYDKDF (reference sequence). CDR3 in DNA: TGTGCCACCAGCAGAGAGGGCCAGGCCAATAATGAAAAACTGTTTTTT. This sequence encodes CATSREGQANNEKLFF.

This chain joins TRBV30 and TRBJ1-2; the D is unclear. CDR3 length: 12 residues. Trimming removed 4 bases at V and 4 bases at J, with 10 bases between. CDR1 and CDR2 from the germline V gene are GTSNPN and SVGIG (reference sequence). The CDR3 DNA reads as TGTGCCTGGACGGCAGGAAGCTATGGCTACACCTTC. It translates to CAWTAGSYGYTF.

The chain has TRBV2 and TRBJ1-1; TRBD1 matches 7 bases. Germline V gene data show CDR1 as SNHLY and CDR2 as FYNNEI. Losses at the gene ends were 6 bases for V and 10 bases for J; bases not matched to a gene: 11. CDR3 length equals 13 residues. This CDR3 is CASRAGRGQIAFF. For the CDR3, the DNA is TGTGCCAGCAGGGCCGGGAGGGGGCAGATAGCTTTCTTT.